Presented here are 29 T cell receptor beta chains from one specimen sequenced in a study of shared clonotypes between healthy human individuals. Measured with immunoSEQ multiplex PCR; TCRdb has only the in-frame clones, and not every one. This sample has roughly 1,100,000 clones; roughly 80% occur once, and the top ten carry approximately 1.5%. Sequencing was done on a sample of memory CD4+ T cells sorted from blood. Subset specified: CD45RA-negative fraction. These receptors were taken from a man between 18 and 35 years old in good health.

This clone was observed a handful of times. The J gene is TRBJ2-3, the V gene TRBV4-2, with 10 positions matching TRBD2. CDR3 size: 18 residues. V was pared by 3 bases and J by 0 bases, with 9 bases of the junction left unmatched. Germline V gene data show CDR1 as LGHNA and CDR2 as YNFKEQ. CDR3 region: CASSQGATSGESTDTQYF. The CDR3 DNA reads as TGTGCCAGCAGCCAGGGTGCTACTAGCGGGGAGAGCACAGATACGCAGTATTTT.

The gene calls are TRBV19 and TRBJ2-4; no firm D call. The CDR3 is made up of 13 amino acids. CDR1 LNHDA and CDR2 SQIVND come from the germline V gene (reference sequence). V gave up 7 bases and J gave up 0 bases, with 7 bases separating them. As DNA, the CDR3 is TGTGCCAGTACGGATCTAGCCAAAAACATTCAGTACTTC. This codes for CASTDLAKNIQYF.

CDR3 amino acids: CASSLYRGSYEQYF. CDR3 sequence (DNA): TGTGCCAGCAGTTTATATAGGGGCTCCTACGAGCAGTACTTC. V usage is TRBV28 and J usage is TRBJ2-7; weak D call: TRBD1 (5 bases). Per the germline V gene, CDR1 is MDHEN and CDR2 is SYDVKM. The germline V and J ends were trimmed by 1 base and 0 bases, with 7 bases remaining between them. The CDR3 runs to 14 residues. Full variable domain (outside the CDR3, taken from reference TRBV28 and TRBJ2-7): DVKVTQSSRYLVKRTGEKVFLECVQDMDHENMFWYRQDPGLGLRLIYFSYDVKMKEKGDIPEGYSVSREKKERFSLILESASTNQTSMYLCASSLYRGSYEQYFGPGTRLTVT.

The chain links TRBV30 to TRBJ1-1; D might be TRBD1 (5 bases). This CDR3 region has 15 residues. The V and J ends lost 1 base and 1 base respectively, with 13 bases between them. Per the germline V gene, CDR1 is GTSNPN and CDR2 is SVGIG (reference sequence). CDR3 DNA: TGTGCCTGGAGTGACACCCCGACAGCGAACACTGAAGCTTTCTTT. Protein sequence: CAWSDTPTANTEAFF.

The sample holds one count of this clone. This chain joins TRBV6-5 and TRBJ2-1; a possible D gene is TRBD2 (7 bases). The CDR3 has 16 amino acids. Germline assignment: CDR1 MNHEY and CDR2 SVGAGI. With 0 bases removed from V and 1 base from J, the gap between germline ends came to 10 bases. Written as DNA, the CDR3 is TGTGCCAGCAGTTACTCGGGAGGGGGATCCTACAATGAGCAGTTCTTC. Amino acids: CASSYSGGGSYNEQFF.

This clone was detected a few times. The chain combines TRBV21-1 with TRBJ1-6; the table names TRBD1, a call not compared with the DNA. TRBV21-1 is termed a pseudogene. This CDR3 contains 16 residues. The CDR3 nucleotides read TGTGCCAGCTGCAAAGTTTCCGGGACAGCCTATTCACCCCTCCACTTT. This encodes CASCKVSGTAYSPLHF.

This sequence joins TRBV13 and TRBJ1-1; unclear D gene. This CDR3 is built from 14 residues. With 4 bases removed from V and 3 bases from J, the gap between germline ends came to 12 bases. CDR1 and CDR2 (germline): PRHDT, FYEKMQ (reference sequence). Here the CDR3 reads CASSSYRKHTEAFF. CDR3 nucleotides: TGTGCCAGCAGCTCCTACCGGAAACACACTGAAGCTTTCTTT.

The chain employs TRBV18 and TRBJ2-7; D possibly uses TRBD1 or TRBD2 (5 bases each). Germline V gene data show CDR1 as KGHSH and CDR2 as LQKENI. There are 13 residues in the CDR3. With 3 bases removed from V and 4 bases from J, the gap between germline ends came to 10 bases. The CDR3 DNA reads as TGTGCCAGCTCACCGGGACGGGGATACGAGCAGTACTTC. Protein sequence: CASSPGRGYEQYF.

The chain recombines TRBV4-1 with TRBJ2-6, with D possibly matching TRBD2 (7 bases). The CDR3 spans 18 residues. V lost 4 bases and J 2 bases, leaving 18 bases between the germline ends. Germline loops: CDR1 MGHRA, CDR2 YSYEKL. CDR3 loop: CASSPIWGGAAGANVLTF. CDR3 bases: TGCGCCAGCAGCCCTATCTGGGGGGGGGCGGCTGGGGCCAACGTCCTGACTTTC.

The chain combines TRBV1 with TRBJ2-3; no DNA check was done on the table's D call, TRBD2. TRBV1 is marked as a pseudogene. The CDR3 covers 18 residues. The DNA for the CDR3 is TGCACCAGCAGCCAACTCCAACGGGAGGGCCCGAGCACAGATACGCAGTATTTT. Encoded protein: CTSSQLQREGPSTDTQYF.

This CDR3 is CASSQELGGVTGELFF. CDR3 sequence (DNA): TGTGCCAGCAGCCAAGAACTCGGGGGGGTCACCGGGGAGCTGTTTTTT. The rearrangement joins TRBV4-2 to TRBJ2-2; TRBD2 aligns across 8 bases. This CDR3 comprises 16 residues. Germline V gene sequence: CDR1 LGHNA, CDR2 YNFKEQ. Trimming took 0 bases from V and 4 from J; bases not matched to a gene: 4.

The chain combines TRBV10-3 with TRBJ1-1; D is unresolved. The CDR3 contains 14 residues. Per the germline V gene, CDR1 is ENHRY and CDR2 is SYGVKD. V shed 4 bases and J shed 4 bases, with 13 bases lying between them. CDR3 DNA sequence: TGTGCCATCAGTGGAAACGAAAGAGGCACTGAAGCTTTCTTT. The encoded protein is CAISGNERGTEAFF.

This chain connects TRBV6-5 to TRBJ2-7, with TRBD1 matching over 7 bases. The V and J ends lost 2 bases and 1 base, in that order; junction bases with no gene match: 5. Germline CDR1 MNHEY, CDR2 SVGAGI. This CDR3 has 15 residues. CDR3 DNA: TGTGCCAGCAGTTACAGTGACAGGGCTTCCTACGAGCAGTACTTC. The encoded protein is CASSYSDRASYEQYF.

The V and J genes are TRBV19 and TRBJ1-2, with a tentative D call TRBD1 (5 bases). The CDR3 is made up of 14 amino acids. Trimming removed 7 bases at V and 7 bases at J, with 19 bases between. The V gene's germline CDR1 is LNHDA and CDR2 SQIVND (reference sequence). The CDR3 loop is CASTRRAGTVGYTF. CDR3 nucleotide sequence: TGTGCCAGTACCAGACGAGCAGGGACGGTTGGCTACACCTTC.

This clone appeared a few times. The chain has TRBV25-1 and TRBJ2-5; D not resolved. The CDR3 runs to 14 residues. Germline values: CDR1 MGHDK, CDR2 SYGVNS. The ends were cut back, 1 base at V and 2 bases at J, with 8 bases in the middle. In nucleotides, the CDR3 is TGTGCCAGCAGTGAATGGGCTGGACAAGAGACCCAGTACTTC. It specifies CASSEWAGQETQYF.

The chain has TRBV2 and TRBJ1-1, with 9 bases that match TRBD1. Trimming took 5 bases from V and 6 from J; bases not matched to a gene: 4. Germline lookup yields CDR1 SNHLY and CDR2 FYNNEI. The CDR3 is 13 amino acids. For the CDR3, the DNA is TGTGCCAGCAGTCAAACAGGGGGCCCTGAAGCTTTCTTT. This sequence encodes CASSQTGGPEAFF.

The chain carries TRBV21-1 and TRBJ2-5. TRBV21-1 corresponds to a pseudogene. CDR3 length equals 12 residues. The CDR3 protein is CASSKYQETQYF. The CDR3 region has the DNA TGTGCCAGCAGCAAATACCAAGAGACCCAGTACTTC.

The chain uses TRBV27 and TRBJ2-5; D is uncertain. Trimming removed 0 bases at V and 1 base at J, with 9 bases between. This CDR3 region has 15 residues. The germline V gene has CDR1 MNHEY and CDR2 SMNVEV (reference sequence). The CDR3 bases are TGTGCCAGCAGTTTATCCCGAAATCCCCAAGAGACCCAGTACTTC. This codes for CASSLSRNPQETQYF.

Only a few counts were recorded for this clone. Other DNA sequences in this sample translate to the same CDR3. This chain uses TRBV11-3 with TRBJ2-7; D gene unclear. Trimming pared 4 bases from V and 1 base from J, leaving 5 bases between. The CDR3 runs 12 residues. Germline V gene data show CDR1 as SGHNT and CDR2 as YENEEA. The DNA for the CDR3 is TGTGCCAGCAGCTCCAATTCCTACGAGCAGTACTTC. Translating it yields CASSSNSYEQYF. The variable domain in full, completed from reference TRBV11-3 and TRBJ2-7, reads EAGVVQSPRYKIIEKKQPVAFWCNPISGHNTLYWYLQNLGQGPELLIRYENEEAVDDSQLPKDRFSAERLKGVDSTLKIQPAELGDSAVYLCASSSNSYEQYFGPGTRLTVT.

V gene TRBV7-8 combines with J gene TRBJ2-2, with D possibly being TRBD2 (6 bases). V was cut by 2 bases and J by 5 bases, with 15 bases left in between. From germline, CDR1 is SGHVS and CDR2 FQNEAQ. This CDR3 spans 16 amino acids. The DNA for the CDR3 is TGTGCCAGCAGCTTAATGACGGGAGCTTATACCGGGGAGCTGTTTTTT. It is translated as CASSLMTGAYTGELFF.

The chain carries TRBV30 and TRBJ1-5; 10 bases agree with TRBD1. Germline V gene lookup returns CDR1 GTSNPN and CDR2 SVGIG (reference sequence). CDR3 length: 16 amino acids. V trimming: 1 base; J trimming: 7 bases; junction bases outside the gene matches: 10. CDR3 region: CAWSARDRGVGQPQHF. CDR3 DNA: TGTGCCTGGAGTGCCCGGGACAGGGGAGTGGGGCAGCCCCAGCATTTT.

In this sample, this clone turned up once. The gene calls are TRBV11-2 and TRBJ2-1; D call uncertain. Germline CDR1 SGHAT, CDR2 FQNNGV. V was shortened by 0 bases and J by 14 bases, with 17 bases between the two germline ends. There are 14 residues in the CDR3. CDR3 sequence reads: CASSLDSAAASEFF. The CDR3 DNA reads TGTGCCAGCAGCTTAGATTCGGCAGCCGCCTCTGAGTTCTTC.

This rearrangement joins TRBV5-1 to TRBJ1-5; 7 nucleotides line up with TRBD1. Germline CDR1 is SGHRS and CDR2 is YFSETQ. V dropped 4 bases and J dropped 2; count of bases not matched to a gene: 6. This CDR3 is built from 15 residues. CDR3 in DNA: TGCGCCAGCAGCCCTACAGGGGTCGGCAATCAGCCCCAGCATTTT. It translates to CASSPTGVGNQPQHF.

The chain employs TRBV10-1 and TRBJ2-7; no reliable D call. V was cut by 0 bases and J by 1 base, with 4 bases left in between. This CDR3 has 13 amino acids. Germline-derived CDR1 and CDR2 are WNHNN and SYGVQD (reference sequence). This CDR3 reads CASSESYSYEQYF. CDR3 DNA sequence: TGCGCCAGCAGTGAGTCGTATTCCTACGAGCAGTACTTC.

V usage is TRBV9 and J usage is TRBJ2-3, with 9 bases aligning to TRBD2. There are 16 residues in the CDR3. The V gene end was trimmed by 0 bases and the J gene end by 4 bases; junction bases not matched to a gene: 6. The germline CDR1 and CDR2 sequences are SGDLS and YYNGEE. The CDR3: CASSVGSSGTSDTQYF. CDR3 DNA sequence: TGTGCCAGCAGCGTAGGGTCTAGCGGGACCTCAGATACGCAGTATTTT.

This clone was recorded a few times. One end of the junction fails to match germline, which may point to a read error. V and J are TRBV5-5 and TRBJ1-2, with D hard to call. The CDR3 runs to 15 residues. CDR1 SGHKS and CDR2 YYEKEE come from the germline V gene (reference sequence). This CDR3 reads CASSRQAPTYYGYTF. The CDR3 coding sequence is TGTGCCAGCAGCCGGCAGGCCCCAACCTACTACGGCTACACCTTC.

The chain combines TRBV27 with TRBJ1-4; the D gene is possibly TRBD1 (6 bases). Germline CDR1 MNHEY, CDR2 SMNVEV (reference sequence). The CDR3 spans 13 residues. The V gene lost 6 bases and the J gene lost 4 bases, with 9 bases spanning the gap. CDR3: CASSQGNNEKLFF. The CDR3 nucleotides read TGTGCCAGCAGCCAGGGGAATAATGAAAAACTGTTTTTT.

The chain couples TRBV6-5 to TRBJ2-5; 9 bases map to TRBD2. In germline, CDR1 is MNHEY, CDR2 SVGAGI. This CDR3 has 15 residues. V lost 0 bases to trimming and J lost 5 bases; unmatched junction nucleotides: 4. CDR3 DNA sequence: TGTGCCAGCAGTTACTCGACTAGCGGTGGGGAGACCCAGTACTTC. Its protein is CASSYSTSGGETQYF.

This sequence joins TRBV5-1 and TRBJ2-5; the D gene is possibly TRBD1 (6 bases). CDR1 is SGHRS, CDR2 YFSETQ, per germline. The CDR3 extends over 14 amino acids. V was shortened by 5 bases and J by 4 bases, with 15 bases between the two germline ends. As DNA, the CDR3 is TGCGCCAGCAGACTCCCGGGCAGGGGAGAGACCCAGTACTTC. Translating gives CASRLPGRGETQYF.